The T cell receptor (beta chain) described here comes from a study of CD4 T cells in relation to SARS-CoV-2 and coronaviruses. Across the study: Shared crossreactive spike epitopes were mapped to their HLA restriction.

Before the COVID-19 pandemic, during about 2010-2018, CD4+ T cells were taken from unexposed donors. CD4+ T cells were isolated from the cells after about ten days of culture. Cells permitting, SARS-CoV-2 S/N and four cold-coronavirus spikes were tested on unexposed-donor CD4+ T cells. J lost 6 bases, V lost 5 bases, and 9 bases had no gene match. Germline values: CDR1 KGHSH, CDR2 LQKENI. The CDR3 runs 16 residues. To note about this clone: No antigen is known for it.

Repertoires were generated with immunoSEQ multiplex PCR, while TCRdb's copy carries only in-frame clones and drops some. This table holds tens of thousands of clones, 76% found once. Findings and caveats of the study: Each donor contributed either pre-pandemic or post-infection samples, not both.

The origin of this receptor is a human donor in good health. The sequenced sample consisted of CD4+ T cells from PBMCs, cultured in vitro. This chain links TRBV18 with TRBJ2-3; 12 nucleotides agree with TRBD2. In DNA, the CDR3 is TGTGCCAGCTCATCGCTAGCGGGGGGGTTCGTGGATACGCAGTATTTT. Translated: CASSSLAGGFVDTQYF.